One sample yielded the 5 T cell receptor beta chains listed below, sequenced in a study of T cell responses to AZD1222 COVID-19 vaccine. The method was immunoSEQ multiplex PCR; TCRdb's version includes in-frame clones alone and lacks a portion of them. The sample shows around 130,000 clones, 94% of them seen only once. The source was peripheral blood, collected on day 0 of AZD1222 vaccination. Every receptor here comes from an adult in good health.

The chain couples TRBV27 to TRBJ1-4; 9 bases line up with TRBD1. Germline V CDR1 and CDR2: MNHEY, SMNVEV (reference sequence). The CDR3 is 15 amino acids. Trimming cost V 3 bases and J 7 bases; bases outside gene matches: 6. The CDR3 here is CASSFSGQGPEKLFF. CDR3 coding DNA: TGTGCCAGCAGTTTCTCTGGACAGGGGCCTGAAAAACTGTTTTTT.

V is TRBV29-1 and J is TRBJ2-3, with 12 bases fitting TRBD2. Germline V gives CDR1 SQVTM, CDR2 ANQGSEA. CDR3 size: 15 residues. V dropped 7 bases and J dropped 2; count of bases not matched to a gene: 7. The CDR3 protein is CSAAGLAGNTDTQYF. The CDR3 DNA follows: TGCAGCGCCGCGGGACTAGCGGGTAACACAGATACGCAGTATTTT.

A few counts support this clone. The V gene is TRBV30, the J gene TRBJ1-4, with D uncertain. The CDR3 is made up of 13 amino acids. Germline V gives CDR1 GTSNPN, CDR2 SVGIG (reference sequence). V lost 2 bases to trimming and J lost 8 bases, with 12 bases between them. CDR3 coding DNA: TGTGCCTGGAGTAGGGCAGCCGGGGAAAAACTGTTTTTT. This codes for CAWSRAAGEKLFF.

The V call is TRBV19, the J call TRBJ2-7; D not resolved. The CDR3 runs 14 residues. V lost 5 bases and J 2 bases, leaving 13 bases between the germline ends. Germline-derived CDR1 and CDR2 are LNHDA and SQIVND (reference sequence). The CDR3: CASSSRQAPYEQYF. For the CDR3, the DNA is TGTGCCAGTAGTTCACGGCAGGCGCCCTACGAGCAGTACTTC. The complete variable domain, with remaining parts taken from reference TRBV19 and TRBJ2-7, reads DGGITQSPKYLFRKEGQNVTLSCEQNLNHDAMYWYRQDPGQGLRLIYYSQIVNDFQKGDIAEGYSVSREKKESFPLTVTSAQKNPTAFYLCASSSRQAPYEQYFGPGTRLTVT.

The genes are TRBV27 and TRBJ1-5; D not certain. CDR3 length equals 16 residues. CDR1 and CDR2 from the germline V gene are MNHEY and SMNVEV (reference sequence). Trimming stripped 2 bases from V and 0 bases from J, with 11 bases between. The CDR3 sequence: CASSLTSSFSNQPQHF. CDR3 coding DNA: TGTGCCAGCAGTTTAACCTCAAGTTTTAGCAATCAGCCCCAGCATTTT.